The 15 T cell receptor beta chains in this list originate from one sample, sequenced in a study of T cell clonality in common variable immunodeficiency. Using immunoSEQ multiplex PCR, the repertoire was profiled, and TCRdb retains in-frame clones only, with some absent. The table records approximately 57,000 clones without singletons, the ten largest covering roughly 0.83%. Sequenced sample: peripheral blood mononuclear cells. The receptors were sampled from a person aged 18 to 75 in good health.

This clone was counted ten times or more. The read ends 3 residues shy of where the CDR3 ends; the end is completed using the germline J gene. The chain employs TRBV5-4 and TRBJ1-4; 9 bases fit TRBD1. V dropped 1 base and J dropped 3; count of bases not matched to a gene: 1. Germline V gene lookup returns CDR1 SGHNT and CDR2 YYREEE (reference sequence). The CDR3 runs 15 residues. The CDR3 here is CASSLRTGANEKLFF. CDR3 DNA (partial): TGTGCCAGCAGCTTGAGGACAGGGGCTAATGAAAAA.

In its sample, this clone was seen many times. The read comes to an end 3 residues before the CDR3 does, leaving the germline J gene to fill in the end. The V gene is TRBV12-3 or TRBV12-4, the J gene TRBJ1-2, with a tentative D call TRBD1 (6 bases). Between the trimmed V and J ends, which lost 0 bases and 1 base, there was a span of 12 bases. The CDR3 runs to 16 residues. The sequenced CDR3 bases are TGTGCCAGCAGTTTAGCGGGAGGGGGAAATAACTATGGC. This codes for CASSLAGGGNNYG. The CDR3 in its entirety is CASSLAGGGNNYGYTF.

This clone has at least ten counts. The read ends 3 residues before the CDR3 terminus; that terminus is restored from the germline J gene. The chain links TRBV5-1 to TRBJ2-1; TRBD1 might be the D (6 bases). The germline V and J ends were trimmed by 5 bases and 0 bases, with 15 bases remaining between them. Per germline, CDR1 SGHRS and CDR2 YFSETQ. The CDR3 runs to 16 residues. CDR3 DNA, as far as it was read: TGCGCCAGCAGATCCCAAACAGGGCCCTCCTACAATGAG. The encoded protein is CASRSQTGPSYNE. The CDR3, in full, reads CASRSQTGPSYNEQFF.

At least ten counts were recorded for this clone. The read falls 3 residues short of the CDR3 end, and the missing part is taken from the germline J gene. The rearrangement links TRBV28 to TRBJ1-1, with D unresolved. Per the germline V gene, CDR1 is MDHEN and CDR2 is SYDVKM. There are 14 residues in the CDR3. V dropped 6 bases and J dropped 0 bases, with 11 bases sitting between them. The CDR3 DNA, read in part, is TGTGCCAGCAGAGCCCCGGGTTTGAACACTGAA. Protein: CASRAPGLNTE. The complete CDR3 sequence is CASRAPGLNTEAFF.

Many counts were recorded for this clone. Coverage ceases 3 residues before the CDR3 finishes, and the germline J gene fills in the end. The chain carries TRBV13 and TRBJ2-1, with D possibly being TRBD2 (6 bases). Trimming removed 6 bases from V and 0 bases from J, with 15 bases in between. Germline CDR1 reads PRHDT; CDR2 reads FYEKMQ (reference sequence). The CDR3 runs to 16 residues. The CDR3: CASRGGLSSSYNEQFF. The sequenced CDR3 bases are TGTGCCAGCAGAGGAGGACTATCCAGCTCCTACAATGAG.

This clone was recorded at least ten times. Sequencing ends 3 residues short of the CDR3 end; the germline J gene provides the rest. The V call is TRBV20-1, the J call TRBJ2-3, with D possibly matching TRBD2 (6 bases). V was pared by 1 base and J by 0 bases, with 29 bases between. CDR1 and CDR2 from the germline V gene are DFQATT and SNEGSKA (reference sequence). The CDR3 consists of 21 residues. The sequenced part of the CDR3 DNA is TGCAGTGCTAGAGGGTCCACCGGGGTAATCGGGACTCCTATGAGCACAGATACG. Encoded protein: CSARGSTGVIGTPMSTDT. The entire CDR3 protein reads CSARGSTGVIGTPMSTDTQYF.

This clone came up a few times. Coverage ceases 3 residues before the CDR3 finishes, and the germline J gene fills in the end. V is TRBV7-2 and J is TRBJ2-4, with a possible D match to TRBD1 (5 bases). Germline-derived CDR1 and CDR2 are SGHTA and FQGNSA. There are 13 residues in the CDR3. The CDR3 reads CASRDTGGYGQYF. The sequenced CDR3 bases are TGTGCCAGCAGAGATACAGGCGGCTATGGT.

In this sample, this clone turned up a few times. Partial CDR3 DNA: TGTGCCAGCAGTTACTCCGGGGGAGAAGGAAACACC. Residues: CASSYSGGEGNT. The full CDR3 reads CASSYSGGEGNTIYF. The chain joins TRBV6-2 or TRBV6-3 to TRBJ1-3, with D possibly TRBD1 on 5 matching bases. The CDR3 goes on 3 residues after the read ends, and that part is filled in from the germline J gene. The CDR3 runs 15 residues. The V and J ends lost 0 bases and 4 bases respectively, with 10 bases between them. CDR1 is MNHEY, CDR2 SVGEGT, per germline.

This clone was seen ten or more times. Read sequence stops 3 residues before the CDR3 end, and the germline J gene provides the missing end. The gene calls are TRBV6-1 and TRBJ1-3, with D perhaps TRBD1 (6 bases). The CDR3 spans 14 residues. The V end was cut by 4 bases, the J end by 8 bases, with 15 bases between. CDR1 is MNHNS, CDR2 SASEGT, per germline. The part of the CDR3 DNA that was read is TGTGCCAGCAGTGTCAACAGGGCGGGGGACACC. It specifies CASSVNRAGDT. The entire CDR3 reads CASSVNRAGDTIYF.

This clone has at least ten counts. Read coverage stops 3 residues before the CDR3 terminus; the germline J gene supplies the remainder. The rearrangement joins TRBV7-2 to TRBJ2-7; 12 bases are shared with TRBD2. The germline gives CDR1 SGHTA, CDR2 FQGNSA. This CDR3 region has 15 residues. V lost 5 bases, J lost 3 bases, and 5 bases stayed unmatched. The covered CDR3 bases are TGTGCCAGCAGCCCCGGACTAGCGGGACGCTACGAG. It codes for CASSPGLAGRYE. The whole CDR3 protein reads CASSPGLAGRYEQYF. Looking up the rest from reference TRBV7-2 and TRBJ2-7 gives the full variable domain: GAGVSQSPSNKVTEKGKDVELRCDPISGHTALYWYRQSLGQGLEFLIYFQGNSAPDKSGLPSDRFSAERTGGSVSTLTIQRTQQEDSAVYLCASSPGLAGRYEQYFGPGTRLTVT.

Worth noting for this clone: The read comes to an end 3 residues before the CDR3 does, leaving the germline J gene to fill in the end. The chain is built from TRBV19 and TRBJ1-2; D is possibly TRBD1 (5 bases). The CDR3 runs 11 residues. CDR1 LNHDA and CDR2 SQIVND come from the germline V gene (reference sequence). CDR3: CATRWGDTYTF. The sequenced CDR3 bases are TGTGCCACAAGATGGGGGGATACC.

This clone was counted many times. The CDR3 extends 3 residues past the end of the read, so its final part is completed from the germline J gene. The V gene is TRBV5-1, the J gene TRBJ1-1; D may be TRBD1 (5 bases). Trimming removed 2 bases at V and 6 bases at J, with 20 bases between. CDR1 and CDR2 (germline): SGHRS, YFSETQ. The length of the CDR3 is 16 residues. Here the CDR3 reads CASSLMSTRVRAEAFF. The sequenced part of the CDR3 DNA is TGCGCCAGCAGCTTAATGTCGACCAGGGTTCGGGCTGAA.

The CDR3: CASSLRRGVNEKLFF. CDR3 DNA (partial): TGTGCCAGCAGCCTACGCCGGGGAGTTAATGAAAAG. The chain joins TRBV7-9 to TRBJ2-2; D possibly corresponds to TRBD2 (5 bases). The read stops 3 residues short of the end of the CDR3; the missing end is completed from the germline J gene. The germline V gene encodes CDR1 SEHNR and CDR2 FQNEAQ (reference sequence). There are 15 residues in the CDR3.

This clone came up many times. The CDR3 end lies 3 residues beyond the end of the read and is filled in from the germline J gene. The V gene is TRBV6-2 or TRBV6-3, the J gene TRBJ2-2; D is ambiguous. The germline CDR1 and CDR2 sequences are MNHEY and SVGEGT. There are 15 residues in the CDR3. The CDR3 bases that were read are TGTGCCAGCAGCCGAAGTCGGGTGAAGGATGAAAAG. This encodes CASSRSRVKDEK. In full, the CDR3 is CASSRSRVKDEKLFF.

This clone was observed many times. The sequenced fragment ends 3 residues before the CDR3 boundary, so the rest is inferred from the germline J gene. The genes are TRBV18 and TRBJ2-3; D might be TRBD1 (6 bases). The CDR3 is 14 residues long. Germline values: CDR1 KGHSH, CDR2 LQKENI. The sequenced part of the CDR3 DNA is TGTGCCAGCTCGTCAAGGGGGTTAGAAGAGACG. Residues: CASSSRGLEET. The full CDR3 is CASSSRGLEETQYF.